The next 28 T cell receptor beta chains were all read from a single sample in a study of T cell responses to AZD1222 COVID-19 vaccine. Here immunoSEQ multiplex PCR was the method, and the copy in TCRdb shows in-frame clones only, minus some. The table includes 60,000 to 65,000 clones, approximately 80% detected once. The sequences come from peripheral blood, collected on day 0 of AZD1222 vaccination. These TCRs come from an adult in good health.

The V call is TRBV7-9, the J call TRBJ1-2; D is unresolved. This CDR3 contains 14 residues. Deletions cut 1 base from V and 0 bases from J, with 6 bases between. CDR1 SEHNR and CDR2 FQNEAQ come from the germline V gene (reference sequence). CDR3 amino acids: CASSLGLSNYGYTF. CDR3 bases: TGTGCCAGCAGCTTAGGGCTTTCTAACTATGGCTACACCTTC.

CDR3: CASSQEQGAQYYGYTF. The CDR3 nucleotides are TGTGCCAGCAGCCAGGAACAGGGGGCGCAGTACTATGGCTACACCTTC. This chain connects TRBV4-2 to TRBJ1-2, with TRBD1 identical over 9 bases. The V and J ends lost 3 bases and 3 bases, in that order; junction bases with no gene match: 8. CDR3 length: 16 amino acids. The germline V gene encodes CDR1 LGHNA and CDR2 YNFKEQ.

The CDR3 region is CASSPGEGEQYF. In DNA, the CDR3 is TGTGCCAGCTCCCCAGGGGAGGGCGAGCAGTACTTC. This chain joins TRBV18 and TRBJ2-7; perhaps TRBD2 as D (7 bases). Germline assignment: CDR1 KGHSH and CDR2 LQKENI. The CDR3 loop spans 12 amino acids. With 6 bases removed from V and 6 bases from J, the gap between germline ends came to 12 bases.

There are many counts of this clone. The V call is TRBV11-3, the J call TRBJ1-2, with a tentative D call TRBD1 (5 bases). Germline CDR1 and CDR2: SGHNT and YENEEA. The V and J ends lost 5 bases and 4 bases respectively, with 20 bases between them. The CDR3 is made up of 16 amino acids. Here the CDR3 reads CASSDQDGGRTYGYTF. DNA of the CDR3: TGTGCCAGCAGCGACCAAGACGGGGGAAGGACCTATGGCTACACCTTC.

The genes are TRBV18 and TRBJ2-7; the D is unclear. Trimming took off 0 bases at V and 0 bases at J, with 6 bases between the two ends. The CDR3 totals 14 residues. Germline loops: CDR1 KGHSH, CDR2 LQKENI. This CDR3 is CASSPPADSYEQYF. Written as DNA, the CDR3 is TGTGCCAGCTCACCACCGGCGGACTCCTACGAGCAGTACTTC.

This clone has only one observation. The chain's CDR3 is CASSLEGTSGGTQYF. CDR3 coding DNA: TGTGCCAGCAGCTTGGAGGGGACTAGCGGAGGGACCCAGTACTTC. This chain links TRBV5-6 with TRBJ2-5, with TRBD2 identical over 11 bases. Germline values: CDR1 SGHDT, CDR2 YYEEEE. This CDR3 is built from 15 residues. Trimming cost V 0 bases and J 7 bases; bases outside gene matches: 5.

The rearrangement uses TRBV28 and TRBJ1-3, with 9 bases identical to TRBD1. The CDR3 is 14 amino acids. Germline CDR1 MDHEN, CDR2 SYDVKM. The ends lost 6 bases at V and 8 bases at J; junction bases unmatched: 8. CDR3 loop: CASSPGQGKDTIYF. In DNA form, the CDR3 reads TGTGCCAGCAGCCCCGGACAGGGGAAAGACACCATATATTTT.

This chain joins TRBV5-4 and TRBJ1-2; maybe TRBD1 (5 bases). The CDR3 has 14 amino acids. Germline V gives CDR1 SGHNT, CDR2 YYREEE (reference sequence). The V gene lost 2 bases and the J gene lost 5 bases, with 13 bases spanning the gap. The CDR3 region has the DNA TGTGCCAGCAGCTTCGGGGCTTCTACTTATGGCTACACCTTC. This translates into CASSFGASTYGYTF.

This clone was counted between two and nine times. J is TRBJ2-1 and V is TRBV12-3 or TRBV12-4; D is perhaps TRBD1 (6 bases). This CDR3 comprises 12 residues. Trimming took 5 bases from V and 10 from J, leaving 12 bases between them. The CDR3 DNA sequence: TGTGCCAGCAGTCTAGGGGGTCGCGAGCAGTTCTTC. This gives the protein CASSLGGREQFF.

This chain joins TRBV7-8 and TRBJ1-5; D gene ambiguous. Trimming cost V 3 bases and J 6 bases, with 21 bases left between them. The CDR3 has 17 residues. Germline-derived CDR1 and CDR2 are SGHVS and FQNEAQ. The CDR3 bases are TGTGCCAGCAGCTTCCAGGAAGGTCCCCAGAGCGGTCAGCCCCAGCATTTT. It specifies CASSFQEGPQSGQPQHF.

The rearrangement joins TRBV28 to TRBJ1-4; tentative D call: TRBD1 (5 bases). The CDR3 sequence is 13 residues long. V was pared by 6 bases and J by 7 bases, with 12 bases between. Germline CDR1 MDHEN, CDR2 SYDVKM. Here the CDR3 reads CASSGGRGEKLFF. CDR3 bases: TGTGCCAGCAGCGGGGGACGGGGTGAAAAACTGTTTTTT. The entire variable domain, with the rest obtained from reference TRBV28 and TRBJ1-4, is as follows: DVKVTQSSRYLVKRTGEKVFLECVQDMDHENMFWYRQDPGLGLRLIYFSYDVKMKEKGDIPEGYSVSREKKERFSLILESASTNQTSMYLCASSGGRGEKLFFGSGTQLSVL.

The chain carries TRBV6-5 and TRBJ1-5; TRBD1 is a possible D gene (5 bases). With 5 bases removed from V and 1 base from J, the gap between germline ends came to 12 bases. This CDR3 contains 15 residues. Germline V gene sequence: CDR1 MNHEY, CDR2 SVGAGI. As DNA, the CDR3 is TGTGCCAGCAGTCCCGAGAGGGACAGCAATCAGCCCCAGCATTTT. Translated, it gives CASSPERDSNQPQHF.

The chain joins TRBV5-4 to TRBJ2-5; no clear D. Germline-derived CDR1 and CDR2 are SGHNT and YYREEE (reference sequence). Trimming shortened V by 4 bases and J by 3 bases, and 4 bases separated the two germline ends. The CDR3 has 11 amino acids. The CDR3 reads CASSNEETQYF. The DNA of the CDR3 is TGTGCCAGCAGCAACGAAGAGACCCAGTACTTC.

The rearrangement joins TRBV5-5 to TRBJ1-5; 7 nucleotides match TRBD1. CDR3 length: 14 amino acids. Germline CDR1 reads SGHKS; CDR2 reads YYEKEE (reference sequence). V gave up 4 bases and J gave up 2 bases; unmatched junction bases: 3. The CDR3 nucleotides are TGTGCCAGCAGCAACAGGGGAGGCAATCAGCCCCAGCATTTT. The encoded protein is CASSNRGGNQPQHF.

This sequence joins TRBV19 and TRBJ1-5; D gene ambiguous. The CDR3 runs to 15 residues. Germline V gene sequence: CDR1 LNHDA, CDR2 SQIVND (reference sequence). The V end was cut by 1 base, the J end by 4 bases, with 11 bases between. The CDR3 reads CASSIVLASNQPQHF. The DNA of the CDR3 is TGTGCCAGTAGTATAGTTTTGGCATCTAATCAGCCCCAGCATTTT.

The chain recombines TRBV18 with TRBJ1-5; perhaps TRBD1 as D (5 bases). V was pared by 5 bases and J by 6 bases, with 14 bases between. Germline values: CDR1 KGHSH, CDR2 LQKENI. This CDR3 contains 14 residues. This CDR3 is CASSVGGVSQPQHF. Here the CDR3 DNA reads TGTGCCAGCTCAGTAGGAGGGGTCAGTCAGCCCCAGCATTTT.

The chain is built from TRBV20-1 and TRBJ1-1; perhaps TRBD1 as D (6 bases). CDR1 DFQATT and CDR2 SNEGSKA come from the germline V gene (reference sequence). V lost 7 bases and J 5 bases, leaving 11 bases between the germline ends. The length of the CDR3 is 11 residues. DNA for the CDR3: TGCAGTGTTTGGAGGGGGACTGAAGCTTTCTTT. As protein: CSVWRGTEAFF.

The chain links TRBV2 to TRBJ2-2; D not resolved. The CDR3 sequence is 14 residues long. Trimming took 2 bases from V and 5 from J, leaving 9 bases between them. CDR1 is SNHLY, CDR2 FYNNEI, per germline. CDR3 residues: CASSETSGTGELFF. The CDR3 nucleotides read TGTGCCAGCAGTGAAACTTCAGGTACCGGGGAGCTGTTTTTT.

The chain recombines TRBV5-8 with TRBJ2-1; D may match TRBD1 or TRBD2 (5 bases each). V lost 4 bases to trimming and J lost 1 base, with 15 bases between them. The CDR3 consists of 16 residues. The germline V gene encodes CDR1 SGHTS and CDR2 YDEGEE. The CDR3 sequence is CASSPGPGRSYNEQFF. The CDR3 DNA reads TGTGCCAGCAGCCCTGGGCCGGGACGGTCCTACAATGAGCAGTTCTTC. Full variable domain (remainder filled in from reference TRBV5-8 and TRBJ2-1): EAGVTQSPTHLIKTRGQQATLRCSPISGHTSVYWYQQALGLGLQFLLWYDEGEERNRGNFPPRFSGRQFPNYSSELNVNALELEDSALYLCASSPGPGRSYNEQFFGPGTRLTVL.

This chain uses TRBV7-6 with TRBJ2-1; 9 bases line up with TRBD2. Looked up from germline, CDR1 is SGHVS and CDR2 is FNYEAQ. V was clipped by 6 bases and J by 2 bases; unmatched bases: 5. This CDR3 is 15 amino acids long. The CDR3 reads CASRETSGPYNEQFF. Here the CDR3 DNA reads TGTGCCAGCAGAGAAACTAGCGGGCCCTACAATGAGCAGTTCTTC.

The chain combines TRBV9 with TRBJ1-3; weak D call: TRBD1 (5 bases). The V gene's germline CDR1 is SGDLS and CDR2 YYNGEE. CDR3 length: 13 amino acids. V gave up 2 bases and J gave up 9 bases, with 12 bases separating them. CDR3 nucleotides: TGTGCCAGCAGCGTTACCCTTGGGGGCACCATATATTTT. Protein: CASSVTLGGTIYF. Supplemented by reference TRBV9 and TRBJ1-3, the full variable domain reads DSGVTQTPKHLITATGQRVTLRCSPRSGDLSVYWYQQSLDQGLQFLIQYYNGEERAKGNILERFSAQQFPDLHSELNLSSLELGDSALYFCASSVTLGGTIYFGEGSWLTVV.

The V gene is TRBV9, the J gene TRBJ1-5, with 8 positions matching TRBD1. The CDR3 covers 14 residues. J was trimmed by 6 bases and V by 4 bases; bases with no gene match: 6. Germline loops: CDR1 SGDLS, CDR2 YYNGEE. CDR3 in DNA: TGTGCCAGCAGCCCGGGACAGGAGCGTCAGCCCCAGCATTTT. Its translation is CASSPGQERQPQHF.

V usage is TRBV5-6 and J usage is TRBJ1-2; maybe TRBD1 (5 bases). The CDR3 contains 14 residues. CDR1 is SGHDT, CDR2 YYEEEE, per germline. Trimming stripped 1 base from V and 4 bases from J, with 11 bases between. CDR3 DNA: TGTGCCAGCAGCTTGAGGGCAGGGACCTATGGCTACACCTTC. Its translation is CASSLRAGTYGYTF.

This clone was observed once. The chain recombines TRBV12-5 with TRBJ2-1; 8 bases map to TRBD1. This CDR3 is 17 amino acids long. The ends lost 1 base at V and 1 base at J; junction bases unmatched: 6. The germline gives CDR1 LGHNT, CDR2 FRNRAP. The CDR3 here is CASGLGGQARSYNEQFF. The CDR3 DNA reads as TGTGCTAGTGGTTTGGGGGGACAGGCGAGATCCTACAATGAGCAGTTCTTC. The full variable domain, with the rest looked up from reference TRBV12-5 and TRBJ2-1, is DARVTQTPRHKVTEMGQEVTMRCQPILGHNTVFWYRQTMMQGLELLAYFRNRAPLDDSGMPKDRFSAEMPDATLATLKIQPSEPRDSAVYFCASGLGGQARSYNEQFFGPGTRLTVL.

V gene TRBV7-6 combines with J gene TRBJ2-1, with D possibly TRBD1 on 6 matching bases. Germline V lookup: CDR1 SGHVS, CDR2 FNYEAQ. The length of the CDR3 is 14 residues. Trimming left V 1 base short and J 6 bases short, with 10 bases between. The CDR3 coding sequence is TGTGCCAGCAGCTTAGGACAGGTGGGCAATGAGCAGTTCTTC. Encoded protein: CASSLGQVGNEQFF. The full variable domain, its missing parts supplied by reference TRBV7-6 and TRBJ2-1, is GAGVSQSPRYKVTKRGQDVALRCDPISGHVSLYWYRQALGQGPEFLTYFNYEAQQDKSGLPNDRFSAERPEGSISTLTIQRTEQRDSAMYRCASSLGQVGNEQFFGPGTRLTVL.

The chain carries TRBV10-3 and TRBJ1-6; maybe TRBD1 (6 bases). CDR3 length: 16 amino acids. The V and J ends lost 4 bases and 9 bases respectively, with 19 bases between them. CDR1 and CDR2 (germline): ENHRY, SYGVKD. CDR3 sequence (DNA): TGTGCCATCAGTGGTCAAGACAGGTCTGGAGCTTCACCCCTCCACTTT. It specifies CAISGQDRSGASPLHF.

The chain carries TRBV7-2 and TRBJ1-4; D not certain. Germline V CDR1 and CDR2: SGHTA, FQGNSA. With 3 bases removed from V and 7 bases from J, the gap between germline ends came to 12 bases. This CDR3 comprises 14 residues. CDR3 loop: CASSLGREGEKLFF. CDR3 nucleotides: TGTGCCAGCAGCTTGGGAAGGGAGGGTGAAAAACTGTTTTTT.

This clone has just one count. The chain carries TRBV6-6 and TRBJ1-1; 7 bases agree with TRBD1. The V gene end was trimmed by 8 bases and the J gene end by 3 bases; junction bases not matched to a gene: 6. The CDR3 is made up of 13 amino acids. Germline V lookup: CDR1 MNHNY, CDR2 SVGAGI (reference sequence). CDR3 DNA: TGTGCCAGCCGACTGCAGGGGGACACTGAAGCTTTCTTT. Amino acid sequence: CASRLQGDTEAFF.